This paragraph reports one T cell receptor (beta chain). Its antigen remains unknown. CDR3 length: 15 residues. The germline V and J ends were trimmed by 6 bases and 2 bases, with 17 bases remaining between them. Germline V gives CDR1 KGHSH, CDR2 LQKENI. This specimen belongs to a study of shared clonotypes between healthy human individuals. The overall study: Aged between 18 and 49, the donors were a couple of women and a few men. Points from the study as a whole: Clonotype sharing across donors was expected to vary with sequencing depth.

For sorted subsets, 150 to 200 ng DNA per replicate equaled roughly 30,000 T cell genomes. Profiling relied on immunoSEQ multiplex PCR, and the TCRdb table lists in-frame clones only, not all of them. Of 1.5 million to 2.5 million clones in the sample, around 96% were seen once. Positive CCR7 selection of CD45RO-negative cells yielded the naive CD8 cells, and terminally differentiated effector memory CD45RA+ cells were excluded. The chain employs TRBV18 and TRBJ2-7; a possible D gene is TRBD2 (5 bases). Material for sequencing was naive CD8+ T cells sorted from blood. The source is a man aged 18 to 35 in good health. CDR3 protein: CASSPGSRIAYEQYF. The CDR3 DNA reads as TGTGCCAGCTCGCCGGGGTCCAGAATCGCCTACGAGCAGTACTTC.